This record covers a single TCR delta chain. The antigen it recognizes is unknown. It has no much larger one-base neighbor in the sample; base qualities were not kept. This entry comes from a study of delta chains in infants with herpesvirus infections (TCRdb year 2023). In the study overall: From birth, the study prospectively followed a Ugandan infant birth cohort to characterize gammadelta T cell responses to primary cytomegalovirus (CMV) infection. gammadelta TCRs were sequenced from PBMC of approximately 17 CMV-infected infants (one congenitally infected) and under ten CMV-uninfected infants with enough sample available. Blood samples from the infants were grouped into approximate ages of 1.5, 4, 8 and 12 months. Previously published Belgian fetal and cord blood gammadelta TCR data were added only for comparison and were not generated in this cohort.

Summary of the overall study and its limitations: The public clonotype was found only at the first time point after infection and was absent in uninfected infants and in those infected after 120 days. Limitations noted by the authors included a small sample size and a lack of race- or environment-matched controls, because nearly all Ugandans acquire CMV before adulthood. Presence of the public clonotype at levels below the detection limit might still occur in CMV-uninfected infants.

Library prep was done by RT-PCR. TCR cDNA was generated by reverse transcription of PBMC RNA with SuperScript II and gamma-chain- and delta-chain-specific primers. The cDNA was purified with AMPure XP beads, then amplified and indexed with Illumina adapters using the Nextera XT Index Kit. Sequencing of gammadelta TCR libraries was carried out on an Illumina MiSeq using a V2 300-cycle kit. For the original study's pipeline: Using MiXCR v2.1.12, CDR3 sequences were assembled, and reads were mapped onto D, J and V genes obtained from GenBank. VDJtools v1.2.1 was used to carry out repertoire analyses of the CDR3 clonotypes. TCRdb reprocessed the public reads with the caller CATT; rows with the same DNA were merged afterwards. These V and J calls derive from TCRdb rather than the authors' analysis. The sample table contains several thousand delta-chain clones; only one count was recorded for approximately 32% of them. The top ten hold 8% of the sample.

Infants were enrolled after their mothers, pregnant women receiving prenatal care in Kampala, Uganda, were recruited, and documentation of maternal HIV status was required. Families received weekly visits, and collection of infant clinical information, oral swabs and peripheral blood began at 6 weeks of age and continued every 4 months after that. After blood was collected in heparin tubes, PBMC were isolated using Ficoll-Paque density gradient centrifugation and then cryopreserved. This material consisted of peripheral blood, taken at time point 3 of longitudinal follow-up. The source is a human donor who was a Ugandan infant, either HIV-exposed or HIV-unexposed (not recorded which).

The base sequence is TGTGCCTGTGACACTGTTAGCTCCTGGGACACCCGACAGATGTTTTTC. Its translation is CACDTVSSWDTRQMFF. The chain uses TRDV2 and TRDJ3; the D gene cannot be named for sure. V sheds 1 base and J sheds 0 bases, leaving 6 bases between their ends. The cysteine opens and the phenylalanine closes a CDR3 of 16 amino acids. Just the 48-base CDR3 DNA is kept, in frame starting at base 1. CDR1 and CDR2, looked up from the germline V gene, are GEAIGNYY and EKD.